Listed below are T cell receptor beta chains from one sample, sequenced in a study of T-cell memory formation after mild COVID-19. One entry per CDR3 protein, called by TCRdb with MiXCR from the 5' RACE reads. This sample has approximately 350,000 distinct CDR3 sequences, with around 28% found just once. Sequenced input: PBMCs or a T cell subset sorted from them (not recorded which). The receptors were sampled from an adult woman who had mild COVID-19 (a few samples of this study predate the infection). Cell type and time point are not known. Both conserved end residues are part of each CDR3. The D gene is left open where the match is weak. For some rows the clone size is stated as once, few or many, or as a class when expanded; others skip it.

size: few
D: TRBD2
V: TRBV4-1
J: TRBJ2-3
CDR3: CASSQEAGLLNTQYF
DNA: TGCGCCAGCAGCCAAGAAGCGGGACTGTTAAATACGCAGTATTTT

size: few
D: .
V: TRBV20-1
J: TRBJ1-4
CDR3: CSARGQKLFF
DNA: TGCAGTGCCCGGGGACAAAAACTGTTTTTT

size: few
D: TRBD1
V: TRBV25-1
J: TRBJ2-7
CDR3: CASSEPEQGEIYEQYF
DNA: TGTGCCAGCAGTGAACCGGAACAGGGGGAAATTTACGAGCAGTACTTC

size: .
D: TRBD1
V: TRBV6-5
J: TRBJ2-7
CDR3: CASSTGLGYEQYF
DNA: TGTGCCAGCTCGACAGGGTTAGGCTACGAGCAGTACTTC

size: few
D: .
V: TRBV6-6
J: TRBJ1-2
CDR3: CASSALPYTRGLVNNYGYTF
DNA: TGTGCCAGCAGTGCCTTACCTTATACAAGGGGGTTGGTAAATAACTATGGCTACACCTTC

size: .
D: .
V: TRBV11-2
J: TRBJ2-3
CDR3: CASSPIGGRAIDTQYF
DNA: TGTGCCAGCAGCCCTATTGGGGGCAGGGCGATAGATACGCAGTATTTT

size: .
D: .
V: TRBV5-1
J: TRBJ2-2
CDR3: CASSFATWQGTGELFF
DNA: TGCGCCAGCAGCTTTGCTACGTGGCAGGGCACCGGGGAGCTGTTTTTT

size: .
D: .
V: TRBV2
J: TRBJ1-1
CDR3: CASTLGGNEAFF
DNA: TGTGCCAGCACCCTGGGGGGAAATGAAGCTTTCTTT

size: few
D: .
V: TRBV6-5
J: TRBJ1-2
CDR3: CASSYSRKVGASDGYTF
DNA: TGTGCCAGCAGTTACTCGAGAAAGGTCGGGGCAAGCGATGGCTACACCTTC

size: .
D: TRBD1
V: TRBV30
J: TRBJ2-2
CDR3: CAWTMGQGAGELFF
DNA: TGTGCCTGGACCATGGGACAGGGAGCCGGGGAGCTGTTTTTT

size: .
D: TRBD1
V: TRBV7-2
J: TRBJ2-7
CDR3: CASRTGAYEQYF
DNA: TGTGCCAGCAGGACAGGGGCTTACGAGCAGTACTTC

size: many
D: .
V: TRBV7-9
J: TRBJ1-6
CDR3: CASSLRGSGGAHSPLHF
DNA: TGTGCCAGCAGCTTAAGGGGGAGTGGGGGCGCACATTCACCCCTCCACTTT

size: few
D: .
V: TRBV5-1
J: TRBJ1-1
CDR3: CASSASHTEAFF
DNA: TGCGCCAGCAGCGCAAGTCACACTGAAGCTTTCTTT

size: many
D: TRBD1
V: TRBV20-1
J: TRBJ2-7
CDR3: CSARGQGYEQYF
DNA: TGCAGTGCTAGAGGACAGGGCTACGAGCAGTACTTC

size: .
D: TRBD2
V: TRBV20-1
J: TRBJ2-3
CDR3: CSANSGRAGDTQYF
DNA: TGCAGTGCCAACAGCGGGAGGGCCGGAGATACGCAGTATTTT

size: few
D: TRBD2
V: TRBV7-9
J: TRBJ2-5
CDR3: CASESSRSSGEETQYF
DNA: TGTGCCAGCGAGTCCTCCCGGTCTAGCGGGGAAGAGACCCAGTACTTC

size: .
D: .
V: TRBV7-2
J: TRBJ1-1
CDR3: CASSLPRGGQDTEAFF
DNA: TGTGCCAGCAGCTTGCCCCGGGGAGGGCAGGACACTGAAGCTTTCTTT

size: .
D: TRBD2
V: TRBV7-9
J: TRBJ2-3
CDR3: CASSPGLAGITDTQYF
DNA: TGTGCCAGCAGCCCCGGACTAGCGGGAATCACAGATACGCAGTATTTT

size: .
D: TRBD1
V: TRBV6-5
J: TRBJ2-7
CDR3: CASSYRAGTGLDEQYF
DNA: TGTGCCAGCAGTTACAGGGCCGGGACAGGGCTCGACGAGCAGTACTTC

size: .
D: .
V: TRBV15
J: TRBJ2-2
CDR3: CATSRGLTGELFF
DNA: TGTGCCACCAGCAGGGGACTCACCGGGGAGCTGTTTTTT

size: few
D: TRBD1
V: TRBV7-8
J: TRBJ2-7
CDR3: CASSPGDSYYEQYF
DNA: TGTGCCAGCAGCCCTGGGGACAGTTACTACGAGCAGTACTTC

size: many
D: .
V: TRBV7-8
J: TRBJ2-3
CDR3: CASSNGMAPDRDTQYF
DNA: TGTGCCAGCAGCAACGGGATGGCACCGGACCGAGATACGCAGTATTTT

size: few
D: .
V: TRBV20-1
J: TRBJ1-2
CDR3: CSARPEYYGYTF
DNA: TGCAGTGCTAGGCCGGAGTACTATGGCTACACCTTC

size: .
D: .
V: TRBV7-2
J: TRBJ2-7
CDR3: CASTHPGASYEQYF
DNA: TGTGCCAGCACTCACCCGGGAGCCTCCTACGAGCAGTACTTC

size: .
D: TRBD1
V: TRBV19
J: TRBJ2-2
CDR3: CASSLTGVPGELFF
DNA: TGTGCCAGTAGTTTGACAGGGGTCCCCGGGGAGCTGTTTTTT

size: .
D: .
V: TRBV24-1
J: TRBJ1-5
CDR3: CATSDNREGNSNQPQHF
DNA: TGTGCCACCAGTGATAACCGGGAGGGGAACAGCAATCAGCCCCAGCATTTT

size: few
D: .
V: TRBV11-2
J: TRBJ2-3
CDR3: CASSPKGWGSTDTQYF
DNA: TGTGCCAGCAGCCCGAAGGGGTGGGGCTCCACAGATACGCAGTATTTT

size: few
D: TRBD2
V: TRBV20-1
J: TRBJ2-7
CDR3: CSAKGSGGYTYEQYF
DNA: TGCAGTGCCAAAGGAAGCGGGGGATATACCTACGAGCAGTACTTC

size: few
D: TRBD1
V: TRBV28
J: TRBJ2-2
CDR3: CASSLGQWELFF
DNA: TGTGCCAGCAGTCTGGGACAGTGGGAGCTGTTTTTT

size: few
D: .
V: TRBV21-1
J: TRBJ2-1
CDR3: CASSPFRERVYNEQFF
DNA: TGTGCCAGCAGTCCATTCCGGGAGCGGGTCTACAATGAGCAGTTCTTC

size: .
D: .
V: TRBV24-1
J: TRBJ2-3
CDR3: CATSDPEGSPQSTDTQYF
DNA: TGTGCCACCAGTGACCCAGAAGGTTCACCCCAGAGCACAGATACGCAGTATTTT

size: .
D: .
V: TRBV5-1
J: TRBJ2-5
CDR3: CASTAETQYF
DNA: TGCGCCAGTACGGCGGAGACCCAGTACTTC

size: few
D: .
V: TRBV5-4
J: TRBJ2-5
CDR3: CASSYGIQETQYF
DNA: TGTGCCAGCAGCTACGGGATCCAAGAGACCCAGTACTTC

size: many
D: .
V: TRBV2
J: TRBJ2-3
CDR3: CASLRDNTDTQYF
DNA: TGTGCCAGCCTTAGGGACAACACAGATACGCAGTATTTT

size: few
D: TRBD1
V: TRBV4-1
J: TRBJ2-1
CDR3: CASSPGTVSSYNEQFF
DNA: TGCGCCAGCAGCCCCGGGACAGTTTCGTCCTACAATGAGCAGTTCTTC

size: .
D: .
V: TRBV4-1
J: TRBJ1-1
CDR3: CASSQVHRGEAFF
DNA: TGCGCCAGCAGCCAAGTTCACCGCGGTGAAGCTTTCTTT

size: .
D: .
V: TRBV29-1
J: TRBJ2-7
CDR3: CSVRRWDGSTYEQYF
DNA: TGCAGCGTCCGCCGTTGGGACGGAAGCACCTACGAGCAGTACTTC

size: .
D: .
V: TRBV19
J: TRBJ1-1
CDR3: CASSIRGPRGTEAFF
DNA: TGTGCCAGTAGTATTAGAGGGCCGAGGGGTACTGAAGCTTTCTTT

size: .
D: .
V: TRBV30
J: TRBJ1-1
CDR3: CAWRGEHTEAFF
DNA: TGTGCCTGGAGAGGGGAACACACTGAAGCTTTCTTT

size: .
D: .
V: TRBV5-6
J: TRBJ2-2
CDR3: CASSLPPTRTGELFF
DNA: TGTGCCAGCAGCTTGCCCCCGACGAGGACCGGGGAGCTGTTTTTT

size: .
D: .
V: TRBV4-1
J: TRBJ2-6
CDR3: CASSQVGRTVSGANVLTF
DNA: TGCGCCAGCAGCCAAGTGGGACGGACAGTCTCTGGGGCCAACGTCCTGACTTTC

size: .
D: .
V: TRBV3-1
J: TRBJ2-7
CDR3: CASSPPGYPYEQYF
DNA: TGTGCCAGCAGCCCCCCAGGGTATCCCTACGAGCAGTACTTC

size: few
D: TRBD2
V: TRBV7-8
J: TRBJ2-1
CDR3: CASSPVGGGGINEQFF
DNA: TGTGCCAGCAGCCCCGTTGGCGGGGGGGGAATAAATGAGCAGTTCTTC

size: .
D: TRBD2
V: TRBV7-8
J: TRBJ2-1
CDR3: CASSLVRVGRLAGPNNEQFF
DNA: TGTGCCAGCAGCTTAGTCAGGGTGGGTCGACTAGCGGGGCCAAACAATGAGCAGTTCTTC

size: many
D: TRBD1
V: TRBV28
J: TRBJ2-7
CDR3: CASSRDSYEQYF
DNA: TGTGCCAGCAGCAGGGACAGCTACGAGCAGTACTTC

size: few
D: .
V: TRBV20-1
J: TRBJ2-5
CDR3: CSARRTSKETQYF
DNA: TGCAGTGCTCGAAGGACCAGTAAAGAGACCCAGTACTTC